This entry lists 3 T cell receptor beta chains sequenced from one sample in a study of OX40 agonist ivuxolimab in advanced cancers. The protocol was immunoSEQ multiplex PCR, while the TCRdb copy is restricted to in-frame clones and leaves out a portion. The sample contains 65,000 to 95,000 clones, over 80% of which appear only once. The input for sequencing was CD4+ or CD8+ T cells sorted from blood, taken in a trial of the OX40 agonist ivuxolimab. These receptors all come from an adult with an advanced solid tumor such as melanoma, head and neck, liver or kidney cancer.

The chain uses TRBV6-4 and TRBJ2-1; the D gene is possibly TRBD2 (5 bases). In germline, CDR1 is MRHNA, CDR2 SNTAGT. The CDR3 contains 16 residues. V was trimmed by 3 bases and J by 0 bases, leaving 12 bases between them. CDR3 in DNA: TGTGCCAGCAGTGATCGACTAAGGAGCTCCTACAATGAGCAGTTCTTC. Its translation: CASSDRLRSSYNEQFF.

Comments on this clone: At one boundary the junction diverges from the germline segment, which might be a read error. The chain carries TRBV7-2 and TRBJ2-5, with 7 bases identical to TRBD1. The germline V gene encodes CDR1 SGHTA and CDR2 FQGNSA. The CDR3 sequence is 13 residues long. DNA of the CDR3: TGTGCCAGCAGTTTAGGGGCCGGACAGGCCCAGTACTTC. Amino acid sequence: CASSLGAGQAQYF.

J is TRBJ2-7 and V is TRBV11-1; 12 nucleotides match TRBD2. CDR1 and CDR2 from the germline V gene are SGHAT and FQDESV (reference sequence). The CDR3 has 16 amino acids. The ends lost 1 base at V and 2 bases at J; junction bases unmatched: 3. CDR3 bases: TGTGCCAGCAGCTTAGGGACTAGCGGGATGACCTACGAGCAGTACTTC. Protein sequence: CASSLGTSGMTYEQYF.